The 19 T cell receptor beta chains below all came from one sample that was sequenced in a study of T cell repertoires in cytomegalovirus infection. TCRdb reprocessed the reads via MiXCR and lists one record per CDR3 protein. The repertoire holds a few hundred thousand distinct CDR3 sequences, with less than 20% as singletons. Sequencing was done on a sample of PBMCs. These receptors all come from a human donor in good health (CMV status not recorded). Some clones in this sample may be carry-over from other donors' samples.

Ten or more counts support this clonotype. This chain joins TRBV7-2 and TRBJ2-5; possibly TRBD2 for D (6 bases). Germline loops: CDR1 SGHTA, CDR2 FQGNSA. V was pared by 5 bases and J by 4 bases, with 17 bases between. This CDR3 is built from 15 residues. CDR3 in DNA: TGTGCCAGCAGCCCGAATGCCGGGAGATTAGAGACCCAGTACTTC. It is translated as CASSPNAGRLETQYF.

Ten or more counts support this clonotype. The rearrangement links TRBV7-2 to TRBJ1-1, with unresolved D. The germline V gene encodes CDR1 SGHTA and CDR2 FQGNSA. The CDR3 contains 15 residues. V lost 1 base and J 5 bases, leaving 14 bases between the germline ends. The chain's CDR3 is CASSLVGAGGTEAFF. The CDR3 DNA follows: TGTGCCAGCAGCTTAGTGGGCGCTGGCGGGACTGAAGCTTTCTTT.

This clonotype was seen ten or more times. The chain recombines TRBV6-1 with TRBJ1-5; D is uncertain. CDR3 length: 15 residues. In germline, CDR1 is MNHNS, CDR2 SASEGT. The V and J ends lost 10 bases and 0 bases respectively, with 16 bases between them. Here the CDR3 reads CATLPPVYSNQPQHF. The CDR3, as DNA: TGTGCCACACTTCCGCCCGTTTATAGCAATCAGCCCCAGCATTTT.

This clonotype came up many times. V usage is TRBV7-2 and J usage is TRBJ2-6, with D unclear. There are 15 residues in the CDR3. V shed 5 bases and J shed 0 bases, with 8 bases lying between them. CDR1 is SGHTA, CDR2 FQGNSA, per germline. The CDR3 DNA sequence: TGTGCCAGCAGCCCATCGAGCTCTGGGGCCAACGTCCTGACTTTC. It yields the protein CASSPSSSGANVLTF.

The CDR3, as DNA: TGCAGTGCTGGACAGGGGGCCGCCGGGCAGCCCCAGCATTTT. This translates into CSAGQGAAGQPQHF. The chain joins TRBV20-1 to TRBJ1-5, with 11 nucleotides matching TRBD1. Per germline, CDR1 DFQATT and CDR2 SNEGSKA (reference sequence). V shed 5 bases and J 7 bases; nucleotides not matched to a gene: 7. This CDR3 comprises 14 residues.

This clonotype occurred many times. The chain uses TRBV7-2 and TRBJ1-5; 7 nucleotides line up with TRBD1. V lost 4 bases and J lost 6; bases outside the gene matches: 9. Germline CDR1 reads SGHTA; CDR2 reads FQGNSA. This CDR3 has 15 residues. The CDR3 spells CASSSQGTDGQPQHF. The CDR3 DNA is TGTGCCAGCAGCTCACAGGGGACGGACGGTCAGCCCCAGCATTTT.

This clonotype occurred a few times. This sequence joins TRBV12-3 or TRBV12-4 and TRBJ2-2; 13 nucleotides match TRBD2. The V and J ends lost 5 bases and 6 bases, in that order; junction bases with no gene match: 18. The CDR3 has 20 residues. The CDR3 loop reads CASSRTSGSIGGFVAGELFF. The CDR3 coding sequence is TGTGCCAGCAGTCGGACTAGCGGGAGCATAGGCGGTTTCGTCGCCGGGGAGCTGTTTTTT.

The count of this clonotype is one. This sequence joins TRBV12-3 or TRBV12-4 and TRBJ2-7; 7 bases align to TRBD1. The CDR3 covers 13 residues. The V and J ends lost 8 bases and 3 bases, in that order; junction bases with no gene match: 7. This chain's CDR3 is CASRQGPIYEQYF. CDR3 DNA: TGTGCCAGCCGACAGGGCCCTATCTACGAGCAGTACTTC.

CDR3 in DNA: TGTGCCAGCAGTGAGGGATCGGGGGGCAATCAGCCCCAGCATTTT. Its protein is CASSEGSGGNQPQHF. The genes are TRBV2 and TRBJ1-5; D is perhaps TRBD1 (5 bases). This CDR3 region has 15 residues. The germline V gene encodes CDR1 SNHLY and CDR2 FYNNEI. The germline V and J ends were trimmed by 3 bases and 2 bases, with 11 bases remaining between them. The complete variable domain, with remaining parts taken from reference TRBV2 and TRBJ1-5, reads EPEVTQTPSHQVTQMGQEVILRCVPISNHLYFYWYRQILGQKVEFLVSFYNNEISEKSEIFDDQFSVERPDGSNFTLKIRSTKLEDSAMYFCASSEGSGGNQPQHFGDGTRLSIL.

This chain connects TRBV4-3 to TRBJ2-1, with unresolved D. V shed 8 bases and J shed 5 bases, with 16 bases lying between them. Germline CDR1 is LGHNA and CDR2 is YSLEER. This CDR3 is 14 amino acids long. The CDR3 DNA is TGCGCCAGCGGAAAAAACCCGGCGGACAATGAGCAGTTCTTC. Amino acids: CASGKNPADNEQFF.

This clonotype has just a few counts. The V and J genes are TRBV12-3 or TRBV12-4 and TRBJ1-1, with D uncertain. The CDR3 covers 13 residues. With 2 bases removed from V and 5 bases from J, the gap between germline ends came to 9 bases. The CDR3 bases are TGTGCCAGCAGTTTAAATTGGGGAACTGAAGCTTTCTTT. Translated, it gives CASSLNWGTEAFF.

With regard to this clonotype: A read error may explain this, as a much larger clone is one base away. The genes are TRBV6-1 and TRBJ1-1; D is undetermined. The CDR3 has 15 residues. From germline, CDR1 is MNHNS and CDR2 SASEGT. CDR3 sequence (DNA): TGTGCCAGCACCCCGCCCGGACGCAAGAACATTGAAGCTTTCTTT. It is translated as CASTPPGRKNIEAFF.

The chain has TRBV6-2 or TRBV6-3 and TRBJ2-2; 11 bases fit TRBD2. The CDR3 totals 17 residues. CDR1 and CDR2 from the germline V gene are MNHEY and SVGEGT. V dropped 2 bases and J dropped 5; count of bases not matched to a gene: 7. CDR3 sequence reads: CASSYHAGTSGTGELFF. In nucleotides, the CDR3 is TGTGCCAGCAGTTACCACGCCGGGACTAGCGGAACCGGGGAGCTGTTTTTT.

J is TRBJ2-5 and V is TRBV28, with 7 bases that match TRBD2. The CDR3 loop spans 13 amino acids. Germline values: CDR1 MDHEN, CDR2 SYDVKM. Trimming removed 8 bases from V and 5 bases from J; junction bases left unmatched: 8. As DNA, the CDR3 is TGTGCCAGCTCGGGGGAGGGTCAGGAGACCCAGTACTTC. This sequence encodes CASSGEGQETQYF.

This clonotype showed up many times. The chain recombines TRBV7-2 with TRBJ2-7, with 7 bases lining up with TRBD2. V dropped 0 bases and J dropped 2; count of bases not matched to a gene: 1. Germline CDR1 reads SGHTA; CDR2 reads FQGNSA. The CDR3 is 14 amino acids. The DNA of the CDR3 is TGTGCCAGCAGCTTAGCAGGGAGGGCCTACGAGCAGTACTTC. As protein: CASSLAGRAYEQYF. Looking up the rest from reference TRBV7-2 and TRBJ2-7 gives the full variable domain: GAGVSQSPSNKVTEKGKDVELRCDPISGHTALYWYRQSLGQGLEFLIYFQGNSAPDKSGLPSDRFSAERTGGSVSTLTIQRTQQEDSAVYLCASSLAGRAYEQYFGPGTRLTVT.

In its sample, this clonotype was seen many times. The rearrangement joins TRBV6-5 to TRBJ1-2; 7 nucleotides match TRBD1. Germline V gene data show CDR1 as MNHEY and CDR2 as SVGAGI. The CDR3 runs to 16 residues. The trim removed 4 bases at V and 5 bases at J, leaving 13 bases unmatched. The CDR3 DNA is TGTGCCAGCAGTTCATCAAGACAGGGTGAAGTGTATGGCTACACCTTC. It specifies CASSSSRQGEVYGYTF.

The rearrangement joins TRBV4-1 to TRBJ1-6, with D possibly being TRBD1 (6 bases). V was clipped by 4 bases and J by 10 bases, with 20 bases between them. Germline values: CDR1 MGHRA, CDR2 YSYEKL. The CDR3 loop spans 16 amino acids. Written as DNA, the CDR3 is TGCGCCAGCAGCCTCCGACATACGGGGGCAGGATCACCCCTCCACTTT. This codes for CASSLRHTGAGSPLHF.

As concerns this clonotype: One junction end does not reproduce the germline sequence, and a read error may be involved. The chain is built from TRBV6-2 or TRBV6-3 and TRBJ2-1, with a weak D call TRBD2 (7 bases). The CDR3 totals 15 residues. Germline CDR1 is MNHEY and CDR2 is SVGEGT. This chain's CDR3 is CAGSLGGGAYNEQFF. The CDR3 DNA follows: TGTGCCGGCAGCCTAGGGGGGGGGGCCTACAATGAGCAGTTCTTC.

This clonotype was seen a few times. The chain couples TRBV20-1 to TRBJ2-1; D not certain. The CDR3 spans 13 residues. The ends were cut back, 2 bases at V and 1 base at J, with 6 bases in the middle. CDR1 is DFQATT, CDR2 SNEGSKA, per germline (reference sequence). The CDR3 DNA is TGCAGTGCTAGAAAAAGGTCCTACAATGAGCAGTTCTTC. Translation gives CSARKRSYNEQFF.